This TCR beta chain is drawn from a study of T cells in localized non-small cell lung cancer. Clones were read by immunoSEQ multiplex PCR, and TCRdb kept only the in-frame ones, dropping some. The data contain roughly 1,700 clones, around a fifth of them singletons. This clone was recorded a few times. The antigen remains unidentified. V lost 5 bases to trimming and J lost 2 bases; unmatched junction nucleotides: 14. CDR3 length: 17 residues. Germline CDR1 and CDR2: SGDLS and YYNGEE. Overall study results and limits: Uninvolved adjacent lung showed peak T cell clonality, exceeding tumor. A higher density of T cells in blood coincided with extended overall survival. Heterogeneity cannot be ruled out, as sequencing used one tumor region only.

This chain connects TRBV9 to TRBJ2-7, with 9 bases that match TRBD1. Sequenced here: normal lung tissue next to the tumor, sampled before any cancer treatment. The source is a man between 35 and 75 years old with stage II lung adenocarcinoma. CDR3 protein: CASSEWRDRAGTYEQYF. CDR3 sequence (DNA): TGTGCCAGCAGTGAATGGCGGGACAGGGCTGGAACCTACGAGCAGTACTTC.